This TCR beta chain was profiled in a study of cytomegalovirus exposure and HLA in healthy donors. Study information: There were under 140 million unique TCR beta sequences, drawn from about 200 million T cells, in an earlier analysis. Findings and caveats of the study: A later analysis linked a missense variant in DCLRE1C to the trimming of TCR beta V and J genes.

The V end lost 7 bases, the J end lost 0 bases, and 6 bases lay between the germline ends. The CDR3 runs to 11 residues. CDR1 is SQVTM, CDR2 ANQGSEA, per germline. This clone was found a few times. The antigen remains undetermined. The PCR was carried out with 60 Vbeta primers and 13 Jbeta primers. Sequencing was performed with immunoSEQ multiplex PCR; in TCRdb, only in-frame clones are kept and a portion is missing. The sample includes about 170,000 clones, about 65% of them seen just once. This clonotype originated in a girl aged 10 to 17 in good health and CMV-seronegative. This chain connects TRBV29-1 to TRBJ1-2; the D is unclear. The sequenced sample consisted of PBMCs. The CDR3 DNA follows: TGCAGCGCCTCCTCTAACTATGGCTACACCTTC. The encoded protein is CSASSNYGYTF.